These 4 T cell receptor beta chains originate from one sample sequenced in a study of blood T cell repertoires in COVID-19 (dated by TCRdb to about 2020). Library method: the immunoSEQ multiplex PCR assay. TCRdb re-hosts the immuneACCESS table, in-frame sequences only. Its copies lack some clones; in the studies checked, an unresolved V gene accounts for under half of them, and the cause for the rest is not known. The table for this sample lists about 110,000 clones; 80% to 85% of them were counted only once. Less than 45% of the sample is taken by the ten largest. The specimen was peripheral blood. The source of these receptors is a man aged 80 or over with acute or convalescent COVID-19.

The J gene is TRBJ2-1, the V gene TRBV30; TRBD1 might be the D (7 bases). The CDR3 sequence is 11 residues long. V gave up 3 bases and J gave up 13 bases, with 13 bases separating them. CDR1 and CDR2 (germline): GTSNPN, SVGIG (reference sequence). The CDR3 is CAWRQGRLQFF. CDR3 DNA sequence: TGTGCCTGGAGACAGGGGAGGCTTCAGTTCTTC.

The V and J genes are TRBV6-1 and TRBJ2-5; TRBD1 might be the D (6 bases). There are 16 residues in the CDR3. Germline V gives CDR1 MNHNS, CDR2 SASEGT. Trimming took off 4 bases at V and 1 base at J, with 16 bases between the two ends. CDR3 protein: CASSGMDSQFQETQYF. The CDR3 nucleotides are TGTGCCAGCAGTGGAATGGACAGCCAGTTCCAAGAGACCCAGTACTTC.

The table lists this clone with a few counts. This rearrangement joins TRBV10-3 to TRBJ2-3; D is possibly TRBD2 (6 bases). CDR1 is ENHRY, CDR2 SYGVKD, per germline. This CDR3 spans 12 amino acids. Trimming cost V 4 bases and J 4 bases, with 6 bases left between them. CDR3: CAISASADTQYF. In DNA form, the CDR3 reads TGTGCCATCAGTGCTAGCGCAGATACGCAGTATTTT.

The rearrangement joins TRBV28 to TRBJ2-3; weak D call: TRBD1 (5 bases). Per the germline V gene, CDR1 is MDHEN and CDR2 is SYDVKM. This CDR3 contains 14 residues. The V gene lost 10 bases and the J gene lost 4 bases, with 18 bases spanning the gap. The CDR3: CATQPGPGSDTQYF. CDR3 nucleotide sequence: TGTGCCACCCAACCGGGCCCAGGGTCAGATACGCAGTATTTT.